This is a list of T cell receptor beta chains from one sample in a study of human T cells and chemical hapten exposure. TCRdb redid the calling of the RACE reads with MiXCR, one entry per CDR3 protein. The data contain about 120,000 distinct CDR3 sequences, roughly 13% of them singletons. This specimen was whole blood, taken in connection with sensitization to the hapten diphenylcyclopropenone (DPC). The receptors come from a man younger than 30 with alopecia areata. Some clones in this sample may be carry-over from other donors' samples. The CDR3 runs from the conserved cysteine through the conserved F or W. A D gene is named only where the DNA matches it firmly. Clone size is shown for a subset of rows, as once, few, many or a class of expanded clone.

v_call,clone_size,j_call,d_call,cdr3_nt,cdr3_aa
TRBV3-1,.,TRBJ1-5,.,TGTGCCAGCAGCCAAGTTGGAAATCAGCCCCAGCATTTT,CASSQVGNQPQHF
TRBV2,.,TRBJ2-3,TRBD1,TGTGCCAGCAGTCCAGGGGGCGCGACAGATACGCAGTATTTT,CASSPGGATDTQYF
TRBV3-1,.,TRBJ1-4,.,TGTGCCAGCAGCCAAGACGGTACTAATGAAAAACTGTTTTTT,CASSQDGTNEKLFF
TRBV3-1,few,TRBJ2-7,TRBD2,TGTGCCAGCAGCCAAGACCGGACTAGTTACGAGCAGTACTTC,CASSQDRTSYEQYF
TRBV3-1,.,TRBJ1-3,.,TGTGCCAGCAGAACAGGAAACACCATATATTTT,CASRTGNTIYF
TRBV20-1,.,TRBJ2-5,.,TGCAGTGCTAGATACCGGGACCAAGAGACCCAGTACTTC,CSARYRDQETQYF
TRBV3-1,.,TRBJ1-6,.,TGTGCCAGCAGCCAAGGGGCTGGGGGCTATAATTCACCCCTCCACTTT,CASSQGAGGYNSPLHF
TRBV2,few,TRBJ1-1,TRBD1,TGTGCCAGCAGCTCCACAGGGGGCGCGTTGAGAGCTTTCTTT,CASSSTGGALRAFF
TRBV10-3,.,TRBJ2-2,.,TGTGCCATCAGGCGGGGCCAGGTAGCCGGGGAGCTGTTTTTT,CAIRRGQVAGELFF
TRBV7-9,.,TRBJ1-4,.,TGTGCCAGCAGCTCCTACTGGAACAGTGCAACTAATGAAAAACTGTTTTTT,CASSSYWNSATNEKLFF
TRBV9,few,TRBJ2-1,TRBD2,TGTGCCAGCACCGAGACTAGCGGCAATTCCTACAATGAGCAGTTCTTC,CASTETSGNSYNEQFF